This TCR beta chain comes out of a study of CD4+ T cells in melanoma. Study observations and caveats: In melanoma, neoantigen-specific CD4+ T cells reportedly differed in differentiation state. CD8+ T cell, macrophage and B cell function reportedly correlated with neoantigen-specific CD4+ T cells.

The V end lost 4 bases, the J end lost 0 bases, and 11 bases lay between the germline ends. Per germline, CDR1 SGHNT and CDR2 YYREEE (reference sequence). This CDR3 region has 15 residues. TCRdb's table, derived via immunoSEQ multiplex PCR, lists solely in-frame clones and lacks some. There are about 54,000 clones in the sample; about 72% occur only once, and approximately 5% lies in the top ten. Points on this clone: As yet, its antigen is unknown.

The sample taken for sequencing was tumor tissue. This clonotype originated in a human donor with melanoma. The chain links TRBV5-4 to TRBJ1-3; no firm D call. CDR3 bases: TGTGCCAGCAGCCGGCTGGGCGTCTCTGGAAACACCATATATTTT. Translated: CASSRLGVSGNTIYF. The full variable domain, rest sourced from reference TRBV5-4 and TRBJ1-3, is ETGVTQSPTHLIKTRGQQVTLRCSSQSGHNTVSWYQQALGQGPQFIFQYYREEENGRGNFPPRFSGLQFPNYSSELNVNALELDDSALYLCASSRLGVSGNTIYFGEGSWLTVV.